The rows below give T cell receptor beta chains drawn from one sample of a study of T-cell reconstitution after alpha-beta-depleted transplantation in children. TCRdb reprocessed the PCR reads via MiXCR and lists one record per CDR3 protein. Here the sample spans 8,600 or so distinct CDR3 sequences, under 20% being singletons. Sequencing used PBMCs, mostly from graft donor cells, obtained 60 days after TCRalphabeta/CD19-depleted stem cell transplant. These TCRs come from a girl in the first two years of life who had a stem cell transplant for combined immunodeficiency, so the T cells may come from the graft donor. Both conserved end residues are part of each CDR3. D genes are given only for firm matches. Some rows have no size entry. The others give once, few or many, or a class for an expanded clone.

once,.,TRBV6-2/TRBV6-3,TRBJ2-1,TGTGCCAGCAGTTACTCGCTTTTCCCGGGTACCCATGAGCAGTTCTTC,CASSYSLFPGTHEQFF
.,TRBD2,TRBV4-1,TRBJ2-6,TGCGCCAGCAGCCAAGGGACTAGCGGGAGTGTGGCCAACGTCCTGACTTTC,CASSQGTSGSVANVLTF
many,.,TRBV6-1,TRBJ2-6,TGTGCCAGTATTTCCGGGGCCAACGTCCTGACTTTC,CASISGANVLTF
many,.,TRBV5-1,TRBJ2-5,TGCGCCAGCAGCTTGGTGGGGCTACGGGAGACCCAGTACTTC,CASSLVGLRETQYF
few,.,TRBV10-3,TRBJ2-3,TGTGCCATCAGTGAAGGGCATCGTAGCACAGATACGCAGTATTTT,CAISEGHRSTDTQYF
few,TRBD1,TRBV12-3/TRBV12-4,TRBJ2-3,TGTGCCAGCAGTTTAGACAGGGGTTTCTTCACAGATACGCAGTATTTT,CASSLDRGFFTDTQYF
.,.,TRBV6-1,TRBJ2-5,TGTGCCAGCAGTCGTCAGGGGGGTTTTATGGCAGAGACCCAGTACTTC,CASSRQGGFMAETQYF
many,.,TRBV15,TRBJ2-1,TGTGCCACCAGCCCCTGGGAGCAGCGGGATGAGCAGTTCTTC,CATSPWEQRDEQFF
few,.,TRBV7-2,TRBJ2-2,TGTGCCAGCAGTTACAGCTGGCGGGGTTACAACACCGGGGAGCTGTTTTTT,CASSYSWRGYNTGELFF
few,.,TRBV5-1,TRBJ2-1,TGCGCCAGCAGCTTTAGTGGTGGTAGCTACAATGAGCAGTTCTTC,CASSFSGGSYNEQFF
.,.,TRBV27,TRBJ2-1,TGTGCCAGCAGTTTATCTGGCAGGGGCGCCTTCAATGAGCAGTTCTTC,CASSLSGRGAFNEQFF
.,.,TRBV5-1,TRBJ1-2,TGCGCCAGCAGCTACTACAGGGTGGACAACTATGGCTACACCTTC,CASSYYRVDNYGYTF
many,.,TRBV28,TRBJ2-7,TGTGCCAGCAGTTCCGGGGGAGTCAATCACGAGCAGTACTTC,CASSSGGVNHEQYF
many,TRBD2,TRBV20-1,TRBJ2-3,TGCAGTGCCTTACTAGCGGGACACACAGATACGCAGTATTTT,CSALLAGHTDTQYF
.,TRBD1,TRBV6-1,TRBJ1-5,TGTGCCAGCAGTACAGGGGTATACAATCAGCCCCAGCATTTT,CASSTGVYNQPQHF
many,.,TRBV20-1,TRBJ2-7,TGCAGTGGAGGTGTACCCTACGCCGAGCAGTACTTC,CSGGVPYAEQYF
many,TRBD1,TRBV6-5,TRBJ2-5,TGTGCCAGCAGTTCGGACAGGGGCGAGACCCAGTACTTC,CASSSDRGETQYF
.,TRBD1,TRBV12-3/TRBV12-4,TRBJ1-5,TGTGCCAGCAGTCCAGTAGGGGGCGGGCAGCCCCAGCATTTT,CASSPVGGGQPQHF
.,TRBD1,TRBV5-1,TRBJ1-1,TGCGCCAGCAGCCGGGACAGTAGGAACACTGAAGCTTTCTTT,CASSRDSRNTEAFF
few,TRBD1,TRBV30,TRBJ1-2,TGTGCCTGGAGTGCAGGGGGGTTAGTTGGCTACACCTTC,CAWSAGGLVGYTF
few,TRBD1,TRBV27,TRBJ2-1,TGTGCCAGCAACGCTCACAGGGGGCGCGCTGGGAGTGAGCAGTTCTTC,CASNAHRGRAGSEQFF
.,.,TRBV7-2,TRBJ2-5,TGTGCCAGCAGCCCAGGGTTGGAGACCCAGTACTTC,CASSPGLETQYF
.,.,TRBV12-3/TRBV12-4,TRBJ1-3,TGTGCCAGCAGCTCAACAGGATCTGGAAACACCATATATTTT,CASSSTGSGNTIYF
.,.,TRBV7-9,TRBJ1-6,TGTGCCAGCAGCTTACCGAGGGCACCCCTCCACTTT,CASSLPRAPLHF
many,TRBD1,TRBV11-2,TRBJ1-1,TGTGCCAGCAGCGCCCAGACAGGGTCTAGGGGCACTGAAGCTTTCTTT,CASSAQTGSRGTEAFF
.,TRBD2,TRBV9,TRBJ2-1,TGTGCCAGCAGCCCGCGACTAGCGGGGGGAACCTACAATGAGCAGTTCTTC,CASSPRLAGGTYNEQFF
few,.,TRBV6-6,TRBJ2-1,TGTGCCAGCAGTTACCCCGGACGTTACAATGAGCAGTTCTTC,CASSYPGRYNEQFF
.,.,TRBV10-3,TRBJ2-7,TGTGCCATCAGTGCTATGGGAATTGGAAACGAGCAGTACTTC,CAISAMGIGNEQYF
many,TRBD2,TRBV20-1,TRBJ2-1,TGCAGGGGGACTAGCGGGAGTGCGAATGAGCAGTTCTTC,CRGTSGSANEQFF
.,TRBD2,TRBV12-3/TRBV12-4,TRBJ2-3,TGTGCCAGCAGTTTCGGACTAGTGACAGATACGCAGTATTTT,CASSFGLVTDTQYF
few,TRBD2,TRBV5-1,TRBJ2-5,TGCGCCAGCAGCTTGGAATTTACTAGCGGGGGACTTTCGGGGGAGACCCAGTACTTC,CASSLEFTSGGLSGETQYF
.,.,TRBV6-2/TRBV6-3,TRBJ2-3,TGTGCCAGCAGTTACCCGGGCACGCAGTATTTT,CASSYPGTQYF
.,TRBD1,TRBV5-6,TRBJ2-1,TGTGCCAGCACCGTTTTAGGGACAGGGAATCACAATGAGCAGTTCTTC,CASTVLGTGNHNEQFF
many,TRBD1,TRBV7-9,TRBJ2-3,TGTGCCAGCAGCTTAGTGACAGGGGGCGGCGATACGCAGTATTTT,CASSLVTGGGDTQYF
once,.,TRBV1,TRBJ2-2,TGCACCAGCAGCCAAGATGGCGGGAGGGCAGAAACCGGGGAGCTGTTTTTT,CTSSQDGGRAETGELFF
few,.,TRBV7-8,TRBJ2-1,TGTGCCAGCAGCTTAGCCGTCAGGGCGGGATCCTACAATGAGCAGTTCTTC,CASSLAVRAGSYNEQFF
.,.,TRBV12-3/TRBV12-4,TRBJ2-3,TGTGCCAGCAGGGGGGACACCACAGATACGCAGTATTTT,CASRGDTTDTQYF
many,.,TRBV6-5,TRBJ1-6,TGTGCCAGCAGGAGAACCAAGGAATCACCCCTCCACTTT,CASRRTKESPLHF
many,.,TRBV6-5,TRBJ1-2,TGTGCCAGCAGGACCTTTAATCATGGCTACACCTTC,CASRTFNHGYTF
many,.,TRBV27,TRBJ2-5,TGTGCCAGCAGTTTACGGGGGCGGGCAGATAATAGGGAGACCCAGTACTTC,CASSLRGRADNRETQYF
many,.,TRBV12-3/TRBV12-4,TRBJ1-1,TGTGCCAGCAGTTTCGTCAGTCACACTGAAGCTTTCTTT,CASSFVSHTEAFF
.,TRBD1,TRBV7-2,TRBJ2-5,TGTGCCAGCAGCTTAGCGGACAGGGGAGGGGAGGAGACCCAGTACTTC,CASSLADRGGEETQYF
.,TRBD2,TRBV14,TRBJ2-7,TGTGCCAGCAGCCAAATACCGGGGGACTACTACTTC,CASSQIPGDYYF
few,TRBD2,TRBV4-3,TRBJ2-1,TGCGCCAGCAGCCGGACTAGCGGGAGCTCCTACAATGAGCAGTTCTTC,CASSRTSGSSYNEQFF
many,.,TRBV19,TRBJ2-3,TGTGCCAGTTGTCAGGGAAACACAGATACGCAGTATTTT,CASCQGNTDTQYF
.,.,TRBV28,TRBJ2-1,TGTGCCAGCAGTTCCACCGGGACTTCTAACAATGAGCAGTTCTTC,CASSSTGTSNNEQFF
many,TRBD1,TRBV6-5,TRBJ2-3,TGTGCCAGCAGGGCGACAGGGAACACAGATACGCAGTATTTT,CASRATGNTDTQYF
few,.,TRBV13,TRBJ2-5,TGTGCCAGCAGCTTAGTCCGTCGTAGGGAGACCCAGTACTTC,CASSLVRRRETQYF
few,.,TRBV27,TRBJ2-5,TGTGCCAGCAGTACAATTACTTCGAGGGGGAGCGAGACCCAGTACTTC,CASSTITSRGSETQYF
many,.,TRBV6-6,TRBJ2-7,TGTGCCAGCAGTTACTCTAAACCGACAGGACAGATCTACGAACAGTACTTC,CASSYSKPTGQIYEQYF
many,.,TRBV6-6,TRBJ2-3,TGTGCCAGCAGTCTCCACACAGATACGCAGTATTTT,CASSLHTDTQYF